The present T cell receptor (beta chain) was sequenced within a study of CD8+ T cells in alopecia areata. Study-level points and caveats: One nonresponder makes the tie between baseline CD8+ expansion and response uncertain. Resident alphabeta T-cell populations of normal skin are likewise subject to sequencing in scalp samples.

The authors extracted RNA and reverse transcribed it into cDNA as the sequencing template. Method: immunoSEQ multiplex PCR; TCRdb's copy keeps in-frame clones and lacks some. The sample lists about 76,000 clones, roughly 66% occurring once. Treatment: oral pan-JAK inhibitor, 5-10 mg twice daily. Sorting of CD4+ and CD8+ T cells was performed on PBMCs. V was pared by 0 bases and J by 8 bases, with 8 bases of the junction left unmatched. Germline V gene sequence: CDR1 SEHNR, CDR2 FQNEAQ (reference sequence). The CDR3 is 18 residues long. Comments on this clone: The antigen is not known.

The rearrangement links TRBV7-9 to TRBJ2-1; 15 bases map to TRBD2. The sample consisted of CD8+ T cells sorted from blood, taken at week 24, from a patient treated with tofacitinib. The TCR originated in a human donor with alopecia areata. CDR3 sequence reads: CASSLAIRTSGRVDEQFF. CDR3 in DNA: TGTGCCAGCAGCTTAGCGATACGGACTAGCGGGAGGGTCGATGAGCAGTTCTTC.